This T cell receptor beta chain came from a study of blood T cell repertoires in COVID-19. About the study: The cDNA or gDNA used as material had been derived from T cells, B-cell-depleted T cells, or PBMCs.

The germline CDR1 and CDR2 sequences are MNHGY and SVAAGI. The CDR3 length is 14 residues. Produced via immunoSEQ multiplex PCR; TCRdb's table is partial and in-frame only. Of more than 200,000 clones in the sample, about nine tenths were seen once. Comment on this clone: A junction boundary mismatches the germline segment, possibly from a read error.

The material sequenced was peripheral blood. The V and J genes are TRBV6-9 and TRBJ1-2, with 7 bases matching TRBD1. This receptor was identified in a man aged 35 to 55 with acute or convalescent COVID-19. CDR3 in DNA: TGTGCCAGCAGATATTACAGGGGACACTATGGCTACACCTTC. This encodes CASRYYRGHYGYTF.